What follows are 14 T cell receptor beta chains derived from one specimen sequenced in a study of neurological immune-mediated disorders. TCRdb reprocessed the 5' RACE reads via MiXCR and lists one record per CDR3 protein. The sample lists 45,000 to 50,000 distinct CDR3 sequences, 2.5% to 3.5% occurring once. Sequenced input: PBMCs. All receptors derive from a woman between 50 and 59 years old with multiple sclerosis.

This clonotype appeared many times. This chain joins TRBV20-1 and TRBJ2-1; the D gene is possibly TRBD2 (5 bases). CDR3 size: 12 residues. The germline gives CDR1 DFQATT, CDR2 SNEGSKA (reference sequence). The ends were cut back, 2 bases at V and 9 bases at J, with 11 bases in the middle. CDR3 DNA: TGCAGTGCTAGAATTTGGGAGACTGAGCAGTTCTTC. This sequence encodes CSARIWETEQFF.

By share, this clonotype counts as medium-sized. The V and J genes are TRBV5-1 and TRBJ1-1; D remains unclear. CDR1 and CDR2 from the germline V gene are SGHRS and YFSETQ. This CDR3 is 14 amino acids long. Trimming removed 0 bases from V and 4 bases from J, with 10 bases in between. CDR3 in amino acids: CASSLEGGSTEAFF. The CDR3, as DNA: TGCGCCAGCAGCTTGGAGGGTGGTAGCACTGAAGCTTTCTTT.

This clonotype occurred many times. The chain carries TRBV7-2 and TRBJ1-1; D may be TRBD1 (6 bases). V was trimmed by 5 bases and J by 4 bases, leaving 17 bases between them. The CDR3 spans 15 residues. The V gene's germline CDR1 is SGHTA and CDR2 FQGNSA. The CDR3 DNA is TGTGCCAGCAGCCGTACTACAGGGATCTCCACTGAAGCTTTCTTT. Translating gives CASSRTTGISTEAFF. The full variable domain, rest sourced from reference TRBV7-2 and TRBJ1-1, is GAGVSQSPSNKVTEKGKDVELRCDPISGHTALYWYRQSLGQGLEFLIYFQGNSAPDKSGLPSDRFSAERTGGSVSTLTIQRTQQEDSAVYLCASSRTTGISTEAFFGQGTRLTVV.

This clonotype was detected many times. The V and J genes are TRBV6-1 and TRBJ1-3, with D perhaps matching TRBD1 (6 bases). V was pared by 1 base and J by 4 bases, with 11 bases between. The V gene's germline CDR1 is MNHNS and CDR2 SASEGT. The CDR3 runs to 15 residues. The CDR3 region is CASSEEGDLGNTIYF. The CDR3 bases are TGTGCCAGCAGTGAAGAGGGGGACCTGGGAAACACCATATATTTT.

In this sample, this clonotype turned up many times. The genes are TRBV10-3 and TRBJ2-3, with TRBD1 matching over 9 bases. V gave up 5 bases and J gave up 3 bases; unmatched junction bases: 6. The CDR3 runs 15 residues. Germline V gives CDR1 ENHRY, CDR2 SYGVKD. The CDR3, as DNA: TGTGCCATCAGTCCGGGACAGGGTGGAACAGATACGCAGTATTTT. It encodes CAISPGQGGTDTQYF.

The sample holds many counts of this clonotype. CDR3 sequence: CSASVSLTQETQYF. The CDR3 DNA sequence: TGCAGTGCTAGTGTCAGCCTGACCCAAGAGACCCAGTACTTC. The chain is built from TRBV20-1 and TRBJ2-5; D gene ambiguous. Germline CDR1 is DFQATT and CDR2 is SNEGSKA (reference sequence). The CDR3 runs 14 residues. Trimming took 3 bases from V and 1 from J, leaving 12 bases between them.

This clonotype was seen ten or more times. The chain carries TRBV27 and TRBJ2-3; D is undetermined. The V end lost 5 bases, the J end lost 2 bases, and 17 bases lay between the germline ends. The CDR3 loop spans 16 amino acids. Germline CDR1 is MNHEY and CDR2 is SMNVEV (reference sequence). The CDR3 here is CASSTLPPELTDTQYF. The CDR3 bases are TGTGCCAGCAGTACGCTACCACCCGAACTCACAGATACGCAGTATTTT.

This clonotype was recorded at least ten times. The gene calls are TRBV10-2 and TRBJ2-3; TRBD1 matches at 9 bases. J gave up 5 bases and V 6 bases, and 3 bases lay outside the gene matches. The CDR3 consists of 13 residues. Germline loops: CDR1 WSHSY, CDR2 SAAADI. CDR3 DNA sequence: TGCGCCAGCAGGGGACAGGGCGGAGATACGCAGTATTTT. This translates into CASRGQGGDTQYF.

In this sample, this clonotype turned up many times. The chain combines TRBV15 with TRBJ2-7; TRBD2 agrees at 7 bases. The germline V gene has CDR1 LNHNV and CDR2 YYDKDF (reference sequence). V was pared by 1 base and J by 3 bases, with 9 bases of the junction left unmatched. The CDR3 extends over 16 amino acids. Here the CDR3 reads CATSRGFGGGNYEQYF. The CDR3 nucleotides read TGTGCCACCAGCAGAGGGTTTGGCGGGGGAAACTACGAGCAGTACTTC.

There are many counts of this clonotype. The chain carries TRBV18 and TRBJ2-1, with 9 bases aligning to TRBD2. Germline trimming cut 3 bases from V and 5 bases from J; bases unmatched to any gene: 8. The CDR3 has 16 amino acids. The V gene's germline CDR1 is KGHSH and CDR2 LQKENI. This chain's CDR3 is CASSPTLAGVNNEQFF. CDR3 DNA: TGTGCCAGCTCACCGACATTAGCGGGAGTAAACAATGAGCAGTTCTTC.

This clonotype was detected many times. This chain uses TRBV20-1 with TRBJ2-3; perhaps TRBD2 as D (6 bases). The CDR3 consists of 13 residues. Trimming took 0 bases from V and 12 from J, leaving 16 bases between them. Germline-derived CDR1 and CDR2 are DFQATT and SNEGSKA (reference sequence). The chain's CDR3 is CSAREGGVGIQYF. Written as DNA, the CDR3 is TGCAGTGCTAGAGAGGGGGGTGTAGGGATCCAGTATTTT.

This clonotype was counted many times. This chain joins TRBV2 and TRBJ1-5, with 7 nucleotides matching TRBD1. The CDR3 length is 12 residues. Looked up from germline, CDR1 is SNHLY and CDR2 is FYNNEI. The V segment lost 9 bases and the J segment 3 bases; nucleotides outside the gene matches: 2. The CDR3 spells CARGQLNQPQHF. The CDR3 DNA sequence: TGTGCCAGGGGACAGCTCAATCAGCCCCAGCATTTT.

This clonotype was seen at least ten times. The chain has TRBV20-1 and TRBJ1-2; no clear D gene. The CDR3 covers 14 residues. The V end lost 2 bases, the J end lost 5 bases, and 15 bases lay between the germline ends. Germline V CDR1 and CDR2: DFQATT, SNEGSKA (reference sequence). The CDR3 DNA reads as TGCAGTGCTAGAAACCCTCTCCTGGCATATGGCTACACCTTC. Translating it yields CSARNPLLAYGYTF.

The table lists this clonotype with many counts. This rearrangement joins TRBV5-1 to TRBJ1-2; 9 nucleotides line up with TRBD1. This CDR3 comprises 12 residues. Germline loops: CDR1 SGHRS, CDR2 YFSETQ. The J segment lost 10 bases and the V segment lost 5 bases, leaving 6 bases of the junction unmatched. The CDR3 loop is CASRRDREDYTF. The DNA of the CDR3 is TGCGCCAGCAGAAGGGACAGGGAAGACTACACCTTC.